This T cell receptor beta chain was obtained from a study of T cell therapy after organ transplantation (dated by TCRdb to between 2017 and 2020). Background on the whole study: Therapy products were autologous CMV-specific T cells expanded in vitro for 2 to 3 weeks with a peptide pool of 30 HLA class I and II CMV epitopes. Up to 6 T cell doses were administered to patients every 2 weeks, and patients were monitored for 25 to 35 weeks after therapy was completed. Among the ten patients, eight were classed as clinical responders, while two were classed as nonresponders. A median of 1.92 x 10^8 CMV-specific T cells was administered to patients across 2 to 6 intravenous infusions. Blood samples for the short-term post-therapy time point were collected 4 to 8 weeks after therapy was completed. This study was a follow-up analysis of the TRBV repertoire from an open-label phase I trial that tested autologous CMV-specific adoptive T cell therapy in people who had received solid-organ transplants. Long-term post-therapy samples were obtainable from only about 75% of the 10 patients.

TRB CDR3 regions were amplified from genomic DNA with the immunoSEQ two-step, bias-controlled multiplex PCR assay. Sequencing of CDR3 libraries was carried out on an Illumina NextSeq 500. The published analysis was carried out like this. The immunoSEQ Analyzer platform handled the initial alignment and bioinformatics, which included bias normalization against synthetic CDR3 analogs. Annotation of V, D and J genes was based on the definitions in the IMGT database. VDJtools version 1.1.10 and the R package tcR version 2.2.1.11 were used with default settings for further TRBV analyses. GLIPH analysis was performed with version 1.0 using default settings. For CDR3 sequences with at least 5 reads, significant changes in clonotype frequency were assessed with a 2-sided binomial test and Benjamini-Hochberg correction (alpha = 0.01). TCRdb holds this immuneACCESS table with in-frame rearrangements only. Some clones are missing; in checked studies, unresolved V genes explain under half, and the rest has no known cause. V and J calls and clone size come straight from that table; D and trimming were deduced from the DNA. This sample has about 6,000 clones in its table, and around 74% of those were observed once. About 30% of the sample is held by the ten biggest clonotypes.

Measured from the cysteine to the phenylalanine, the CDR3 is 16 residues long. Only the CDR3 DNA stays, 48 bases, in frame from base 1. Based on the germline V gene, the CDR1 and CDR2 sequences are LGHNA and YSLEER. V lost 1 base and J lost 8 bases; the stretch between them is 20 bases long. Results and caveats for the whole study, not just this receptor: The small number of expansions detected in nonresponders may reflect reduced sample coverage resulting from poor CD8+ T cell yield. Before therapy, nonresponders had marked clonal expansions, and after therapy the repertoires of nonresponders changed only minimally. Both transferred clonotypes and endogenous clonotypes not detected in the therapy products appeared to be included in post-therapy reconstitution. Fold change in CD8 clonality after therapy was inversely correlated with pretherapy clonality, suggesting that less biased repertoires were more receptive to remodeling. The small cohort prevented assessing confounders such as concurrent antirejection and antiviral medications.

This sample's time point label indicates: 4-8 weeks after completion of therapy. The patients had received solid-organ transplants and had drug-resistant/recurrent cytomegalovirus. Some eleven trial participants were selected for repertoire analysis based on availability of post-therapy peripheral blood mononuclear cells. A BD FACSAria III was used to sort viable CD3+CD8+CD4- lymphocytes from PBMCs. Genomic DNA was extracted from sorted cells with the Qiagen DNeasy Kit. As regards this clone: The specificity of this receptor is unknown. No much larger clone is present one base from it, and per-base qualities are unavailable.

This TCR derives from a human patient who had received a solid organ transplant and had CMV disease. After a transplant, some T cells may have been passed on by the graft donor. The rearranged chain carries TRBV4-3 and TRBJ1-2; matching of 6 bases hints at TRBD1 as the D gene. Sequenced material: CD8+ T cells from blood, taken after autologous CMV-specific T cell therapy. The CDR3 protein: CASSQGWPRGARGYTF. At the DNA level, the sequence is TGCGCCAGCAGCCAAGGGTGGCCCAGGGGCGCGAGAGGCTACACCTTC.